This T cell receptor beta chain was recorded in a study of blood T cell repertoires in COVID-19. Study in general: T cells, B-cell-depleted T cells, or PBMCs provided the cDNA or gDNA that served as material.

The CDR3 sequence is 14 residues long. V was pared by 4 bases and J by 3 bases, with 5 bases of the junction left unmatched. CDR1 is SGHDT, CDR2 YYEEEE, per germline. Clones were sequenced by immunoSEQ multiplex PCR, and TCRdb holds only the in-frame ones, with some missing. Of approximately 160,000 clones listed, over 80% are singletons. The chain links TRBV5-6 to TRBJ1-2, with 8 bases matching TRBD1. The sequenced sample consisted of peripheral blood. The sequence was collected from a man aged 65 to 79 who had recovered from COVID-19. The DNA for the CDR3 is TGTGCCAGCAGCATAAAGGACAGGGACTATGGCTACACCTTC. This sequence encodes CASSIKDRDYGYTF. The variable domain in full, completed from reference TRBV5-6 and TRBJ1-2, reads DAGVTQSPTHLIKTRGQQVTLRCSPKSGHDTVSWYQQALGQGPQFIFQYYEEEERQRGNFPDRFSGHQFPNYSSELNVNALLLGDSALYLCASSIKDRDYGYTFGSGTRLTVV.